The 32 T cell receptor beta chains below come from one sample, sequenced in a study of T cells after yellow fever vaccination. TCRdb recomputed calls from the 5' RACE reads with MiXCR, one row per CDR3 protein. The sample has 50,000 to 65,000 distinct CDR3 sequences; 6.6% are singletons. The sample consisted of CD8+ T cells not binding an NS4B(214-222) dextramer, sorted from PBMCs, taken 35 to 50 days after the first yellow fever vaccination. The receptors shown here come from a young man who received the YFV17D yellow fever vaccine.

Ten or more counts support this clonotype. The chain is built from TRBV4-2 and TRBJ2-3; D gene ambiguous. This CDR3 is built from 16 residues. Between the trimmed V and J ends, which lost 0 bases and 6 bases, there was a span of 16 bases. In germline, CDR1 is LGHNA, CDR2 YNFKEQ. The CDR3 sequence: CASSQESPLPPDTQYF. CDR3 nucleotide sequence: TGTGCCAGCAGCCAAGAAAGCCCCCTACCTCCTGATACGCAGTATTTT.

This clonotype was counted a single time. A read error is possible here, since a much larger clone lies one base away. J is TRBJ1-1 and V is TRBV29-1; D is perhaps TRBD1 (6 bases). The CDR3 loop spans 14 amino acids. Trimming removed 7 bases at V and 1 base at J, with 16 bases between. Germline V gene data show CDR1 as SQVTM and CDR2 as ANQGSEA. The CDR3 protein is CSAKGGRSNTEAFF. CDR3 DNA: TGCAGCGCTAAAGGGGGGAGATCGAACACTGAAGCTTTCTTT.

This chain links TRBV19 with TRBJ2-6; D unclear. The V gene's germline CDR1 is LNHDA and CDR2 SQIVND (reference sequence). The CDR3 sequence is 14 residues long. Trimming shortened V by 6 bases and J by 3 bases, and 9 bases separated the two germline ends. The CDR3 nucleotides are TGTGCCAGTAGATACAGTATTGGGGCCAACGTCCTGACTTTC. Amino acid sequence: CASRYSIGANVLTF.

This clonotype was detected many times. The rearrangement uses TRBV4-1 and TRBJ2-2; TRBD1 matches 8 bases. CDR3 size: 16 residues. J gave up 6 bases and V 1 base, and 7 bases lay outside the gene matches. In germline, CDR1 is MGHRA, CDR2 YSYEKL. The CDR3 reads CASSQVPGGYAGELFF. The CDR3 DNA reads TGCGCCAGCAGCCAAGTGCCAGGGGGCTACGCCGGGGAGCTGTTTTTT.

This clonotype was observed many times. The genes are TRBV12-3 or TRBV12-4 and TRBJ1-5; D possibly corresponds to TRBD1 (5 bases). Trimming removed 3 bases from V and 4 bases from J, with 10 bases in between. The CDR3 totals 14 residues. In DNA, the CDR3 is TGTGCCAGCAGTTTTCTGGGGCTAAATCAGCCCCAGCATTTT. It is translated as CASSFLGLNQPQHF.

The table lists this clonotype with many counts. The chain combines TRBV12-3 or TRBV12-4 with TRBJ2-3, with D tentatively TRBD2 (5 bases). V shed 6 bases and J shed 2 bases, with 12 bases lying between them. This CDR3 spans 14 amino acids. CDR3 sequence reads: CASSSAEFTDTQYF. Here the CDR3 DNA reads TGTGCCAGCAGCTCAGCGGAATTCACAGATACGCAGTATTTT.

This clonotype was seen ten or more times. V and J are TRBV11-1 and TRBJ1-2; 7 bases align to TRBD1. The CDR3 contains 11 residues. V shed 4 bases and J 14 bases; nucleotides not matched to a gene: 7. The V gene's germline CDR1 is SGHAT and CDR2 FQDESV (reference sequence). CDR3 coding DNA: TGTGCCAGCAGCTCGGGACAGCCGAGGACCTTC. This translates into CASSSGQPRTF.

This clonotype was recorded a few times. V usage is TRBV29-1 and J usage is TRBJ1-1; D not certain. CDR3 size: 12 residues. The germline gives CDR1 SQVTM, CDR2 ANQGSEA. V gave up 5 bases and J gave up 1 base, with 8 bases separating them. In DNA, the CDR3 is TGCAGCGTTCTCTCCGAGAACACTGAAGCTTTCTTT. Amino acids: CSVLSENTEAFF.

This clonotype was picked up many times. The chain combines TRBV2 with TRBJ2-3, with 11 bases lining up with TRBD2. The CDR3 is 15 residues long. Germline V gives CDR1 SNHLY, CDR2 FYNNEI. The ends lost 6 bases at V and 2 bases at J; junction bases unmatched: 4. The CDR3 DNA sequence: TGTGCCAGCAGGATTAGCGGGGGGGACACAGATACGCAGTATTTT. Translating gives CASRISGGDTDTQYF.

This clonotype was found many times. The chain has TRBV6-1 and TRBJ2-2; 7 positions agree with TRBD1. Germline trimming cut 7 bases from V and 1 base from J; bases unmatched to any gene: 3. The germline gives CDR1 MNHNS, CDR2 SASEGT. This CDR3 spans 14 amino acids. DNA for the CDR3: TGTGCCAGCACAGGGGGTGAGAACACCGGGGAGCTGTTTTTT. This sequence encodes CASTGGENTGELFF.

The chain carries TRBV6-1 and TRBJ2-3; TRBD1 is a possible D gene (6 bases). Germline loops: CDR1 MNHNS, CDR2 SASEGT. The CDR3 is 15 residues long. Trimming took 8 bases from V and 2 from J, leaving 17 bases between them. CDR3 nucleotide sequence: TGTGCCAGCTCTTTGTCCCGGGGACACACAGATACGCAGTATTTT. Amino acids: CASSLSRGHTDTQYF.

This clonotype was seen ten or more times. The chain is built from TRBV12-3 or TRBV12-4 and TRBJ2-5, with 9 bases that match TRBD1. J gave up 4 bases and V 5 bases, and 11 bases lay outside the gene matches. CDR3 size: 16 residues. The CDR3 region has the DNA TGTGCCAGCAGTCCTCGACAGGGGGAGACGCGAGAGACCCAGTACTTC. The encoded protein is CASSPRQGETRETQYF.

The table lists this clonotype with a few counts. The chain carries TRBV6-2 or TRBV6-3 and TRBJ2-1; 7 bases are a match to TRBD1. Trimming at V came to 4 bases and at J to 2 bases, leaving 8 bases not matched to a gene. This CDR3 contains 16 residues. Germline V gene sequence: CDR1 MNHEY, CDR2 SVGEGT. CDR3 nucleotides: TGTGCCAGCAGTTCGTTTGGGACAGTGGCCTACAATGAGCAGTTCTTC. It codes for CASSSFGTVAYNEQFF.

This clonotype was recorded many times. The V gene is TRBV12-3 or TRBV12-4, the J gene TRBJ2-3, with a tentative D call TRBD2 (6 bases). The CDR3 is 15 residues long. V was pared by 8 bases and J by 2 bases, with 17 bases between. The CDR3 nucleotides are TGTGCCAGCCATCGTATAGCGGCTTACACAGATACGCAGTATTTT. Encoded protein: CASHRIAAYTDTQYF.

Note on this clonotype: A read error is possible here, since a much larger clone lies one base away. J is TRBJ2-2 and V is TRBV27; D not resolved. V lost 6 bases and J 6 bases, leaving 11 bases between the germline ends. Looked up from germline, CDR1 is MNHEY and CDR2 is SMNVEV (reference sequence). This CDR3 has 13 amino acids. The CDR3 sequence: CASSLHDSGELFF. DNA of the CDR3: TGTGCCAGCAGCCTTCATGACTCCGGGGAGCTGTTTTTT.

This chain links TRBV6-2 or TRBV6-3 with TRBJ2-2, with 7 bases fitting TRBD2. The CDR3 spans 14 residues. Germline CDR1 and CDR2: MNHEY and SVGEGT. The V and J ends lost 8 bases and 5 bases, in that order; junction bases with no gene match: 8. The CDR3 DNA is TGTGCCAGCCGGGAGGACCTACTTACCGGGGAGCTGTTTTTT. Translation: CASREDLLTGELFF.

Many counts were recorded for this clonotype. J is TRBJ1-6 and V is TRBV4-3; a possible D gene is TRBD1 (5 bases). CDR3 length: 15 amino acids. Trimming stripped 2 bases from V and 10 bases from J, with 15 bases between. CDR1 is LGHNA, CDR2 YSLEER, per germline. The CDR3 DNA reads TGCGCCAGCAGCCAAAGGGATGGGGGTCGGTCACCCCTCCACTTT. Residues: CASSQRDGGRSPLHF.

This clonotype was picked up a small number of times. CDR3 in DNA: TGTGCCAGCAGCTTGCAGGGAGTGGGCAATCAGCCCCAGCATTTT. As protein: CASSLQGVGNQPQHF. The chain employs TRBV5-6 and TRBJ1-5; D may be TRBD1 (5 bases). This CDR3 comprises 15 residues. Trimming removed 1 base from V and 2 bases from J, with 10 bases in between. Germline V gives CDR1 SGHDT, CDR2 YYEEEE.

This clonotype was observed at least ten times. This chain uses TRBV12-3 or TRBV12-4 with TRBJ1-1; D is possibly TRBD1 (5 bases). V was shortened by 3 bases and J by 4 bases, with 18 bases between the two germline ends. The CDR3 length is 16 residues. CDR3 sequence (DNA): TGTGCCAGCAGTTTTGTTTCAGGGCTTGGTGCCACTGAAGCTTTCTTT. It is translated as CASSFVSGLGATEAFF.

The chain links TRBV6-5 to TRBJ2-1; D is ambiguous. Per germline, CDR1 MNHEY and CDR2 SVGAGI. V was trimmed by 4 bases and J by 8 bases, leaving 6 bases between them. CDR3 length: 11 residues. In DNA, the CDR3 is TGTGCCAGCAGTTCGTGGGATGAGCAGTTCTTC. Protein sequence: CASSSWDEQFF.

This clonotype was observed at least ten times. The genes are TRBV9 and TRBJ2-3; 9 bases line up with TRBD2. CDR3 length equals 16 residues. J lost 1 base, V lost 1 base, and 4 bases had no gene match. The germline V gene encodes CDR1 SGDLS and CDR2 YYNGEE. CDR3 DNA: TGTGCCAGCAGCGTATCTAGCGGGGATGGCACAGATACGCAGTATTTT. As protein: CASSVSSGDGTDTQYF.

This clonotype was detected ten times or more. The CDR3: CASSFPSYNEQFF. The CDR3, as DNA: TGTGCCAGCAGCTTCCCTTCCTACAATGAGCAGTTCTTC. The chain couples TRBV7-8 to TRBJ2-1, with D unresolved. V was pared by 3 bases and J by 1 base, with 4 bases between. This CDR3 spans 13 amino acids. Germline V gives CDR1 SGHVS, CDR2 FQNEAQ.

This sequence joins TRBV11-2 and TRBJ1-2; the match to TRBD1 covers 7 bases. Germline V gene data show CDR1 as SGHAT and CDR2 as FQNNGV. This CDR3 has 15 residues. The junction had 11 bases not matched to a gene; V was cut back by 5 bases and J by 5 bases. CDR3 amino acids: CASSTDRDPGYGYTF. The CDR3 nucleotides read TGTGCCAGCAGCACAGACAGGGACCCCGGGTATGGCTACACCTTC.

This clonotype has only a few counts. V and J are TRBV27 and TRBJ1-5; D unclear. Trimming stripped 0 bases from V and 0 bases from J, with 9 bases between. The CDR3 length is 16 residues. Germline assignment: CDR1 MNHEY and CDR2 SMNVEV (reference sequence). This chain's CDR3 is CASSLSGGHSNQPQHF. CDR3 sequence (DNA): TGTGCCAGCAGTTTATCCGGAGGGCATAGCAATCAGCCCCAGCATTTT.

The J gene is TRBJ1-1, the V gene TRBV7-2; the D is unclear. The CDR3 consists of 12 residues. Trimming took off 2 bases at V and 4 bases at J, with 5 bases between the two ends. Looked up from germline, CDR1 is SGHTA and CDR2 is FQGNSA. The DNA of the CDR3 is TGTGCCAGCAGCTTATTGGTCACTGAAGCTTTCTTT. Its protein is CASSLLVTEAFF.

Here the CDR3 DNA reads TGCGCCAGCAGCTTCTCGGGACAGGCGAACACCGGGGAGCTGTTTTTT. Residues: CASSFSGQANTGELFF. The rearrangement uses TRBV5-1 and TRBJ2-2, with 8 bases that match TRBD1. With 2 bases clipped from V and 0 bases from J, the junction kept 3 bases outside the gene matches. CDR1 SGHRS and CDR2 YFSETQ come from the germline V gene. The CDR3 is made up of 16 amino acids.

This clonotype came up many times. This chain connects TRBV6-5 to TRBJ1-6; D remains ambiguous. V lost 7 bases and J 7 bases, leaving 14 bases between the germline ends. Germline V lookup: CDR1 MNHEY, CDR2 SVGAGI. The CDR3 has 14 residues. The CDR3 region has the DNA TGTGCCAGCACTTTAGGCAGGCAAAATTCACCCCTCCACTTT. Amino acids: CASTLGRQNSPLHF.

This clonotype was found a few times. The chain combines TRBV6-5 with TRBJ2-1; maybe TRBD2 (6 bases). Germline-derived CDR1 and CDR2 are MNHEY and SVGAGI. The CDR3 runs to 15 residues. V lost 0 bases, J lost 7 bases, and 13 bases lay in between. The CDR3 loop is CASSYSMAGKNEQFF. The CDR3 nucleotides are TGTGCCAGCAGTTACTCGATGGCGGGGAAGAATGAGCAGTTCTTC.

The chain is built from TRBV4-3 and TRBJ1-1; D may be TRBD1 (6 bases). CDR3 length: 13 residues. From germline, CDR1 is LGHNA and CDR2 YSLEER. The V gene lost 3 bases and the J gene lost 10 bases, with 15 bases spanning the gap. The CDR3 reads CASSQRGKSGAFF. In nucleotides, the CDR3 is TGCGCCAGCAGCCAGAGGGGGAAAAGTGGAGCTTTCTTT.

In regard to this clonotype: A much larger clone sits a single nucleotide away, making a read error possible. The rearrangement uses TRBV4-2 and TRBJ2-1; 7 bases fit TRBD2. The germline gives CDR1 LGHNA, CDR2 YNFKEQ. The CDR3 loop spans 16 amino acids. The CDR3 here is CASSQDLGGGYNGQFF. The CDR3 DNA is TGTGCCAGCAGCCAAGATCTTGGGGGGGGATACAATGGGCAGTTCTTC.

This clonotype was recorded many times. CDR3 nucleotides: TGCAGTGCCCCATCCCCGAGTGAGCAGTTCTTC. Amino acid sequence: CSAPSPSEQFF. The rearrangement joins TRBV20-1 to TRBJ2-1; the D is unclear. The CDR3 has 11 amino acids. V lost 6 bases, J lost 9 bases, and 12 bases lay in between. From germline, CDR1 is DFQATT and CDR2 SNEGSKA (reference sequence).

This clonotype showed up just a few times. The gene calls are TRBV5-4 and TRBJ2-3; D is unresolved. Per germline, CDR1 SGHNT and CDR2 YYREEE (reference sequence). CDR3 length equals 15 residues. V lost 4 bases, J lost 4 bases, and 16 bases lay in between. CDR3 coding DNA: TGTGCCAGCAGCCGCCCGCAGGAACGTGCAGATACGCAGTATTTT. It is translated as CASSRPQERADTQYF.